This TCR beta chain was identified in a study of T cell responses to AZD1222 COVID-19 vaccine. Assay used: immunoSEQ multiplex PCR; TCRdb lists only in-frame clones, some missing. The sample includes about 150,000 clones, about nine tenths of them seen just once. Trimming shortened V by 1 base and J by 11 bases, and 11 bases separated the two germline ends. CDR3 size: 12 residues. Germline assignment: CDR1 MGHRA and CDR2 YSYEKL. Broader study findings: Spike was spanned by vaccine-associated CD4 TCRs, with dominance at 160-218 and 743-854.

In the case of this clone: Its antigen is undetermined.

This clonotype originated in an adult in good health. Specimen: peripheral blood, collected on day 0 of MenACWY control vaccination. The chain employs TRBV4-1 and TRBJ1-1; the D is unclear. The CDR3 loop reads CASSQGAKGAFF. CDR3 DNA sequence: TGCGCCAGCAGCCAAGGGGCAAAAGGGGCTTTCTTT.